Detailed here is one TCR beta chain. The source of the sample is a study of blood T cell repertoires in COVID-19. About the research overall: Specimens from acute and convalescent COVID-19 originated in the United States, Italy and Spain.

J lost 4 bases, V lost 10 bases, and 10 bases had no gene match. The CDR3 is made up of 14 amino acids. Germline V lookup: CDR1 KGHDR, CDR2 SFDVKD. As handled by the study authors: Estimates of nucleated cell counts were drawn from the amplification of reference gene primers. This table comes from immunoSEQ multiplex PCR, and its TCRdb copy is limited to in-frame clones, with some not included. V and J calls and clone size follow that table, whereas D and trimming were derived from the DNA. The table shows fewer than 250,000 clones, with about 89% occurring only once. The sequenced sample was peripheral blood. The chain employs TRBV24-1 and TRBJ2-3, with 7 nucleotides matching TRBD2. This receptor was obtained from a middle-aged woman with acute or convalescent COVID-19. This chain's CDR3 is CATAGTIGSDTQYF. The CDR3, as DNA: TGTGCCACGGCCGGGACTATTGGTTCAGATACGCAGTATTTT.